This T cell receptor beta chain was captured in a study of identical twins. Via MiXCR, TCRdb re-called the 5' RACE reads, giving one row per CDR3 protein. In the table there are 450,000 to 650,000 distinct CDR3 sequences, around 9.6% of which are singletons. This clonotype was counted only a few times. The CDR3 is 16 amino acids. Germline CDR1 reads SGHDT; CDR2 reads YYEEEE. V was trimmed by 3 bases and J by 6 bases, leaving 18 bases between them. This sample was also put to use in a study of yellow fever vaccine responses in identical twins.

The rearrangement links TRBV5-6 to TRBJ2-2, with D possibly TRBD1 on 5 matching bases. The sample taken for sequencing was PBMCs. The clonotype comes from a woman under 30 in good health. CDR3 sequence (DNA): TGTGCCAGCAGCTGGCAACAGGTCTATTTTTCCGGGGAGCTGTTTTTT. This encodes CASSWQQVYFSGELFF.